The 22 T cell receptor beta chains given below trace back to one sample, sequenced in a study of T cell responses to AZD1222 COVID-19 vaccine. TCRdb keeps only in-frame clones here, not all; method: immunoSEQ multiplex PCR. The table records tens of thousands of clones, roughly 88% of them present only once. The sequencing used peripheral blood, collected 28 days after the second dose of the MenACWY control vaccine. Every receptor here comes from an adult who received the MenACWY meningococcal vaccine as a control.

V gene TRBV5-1 combines with J gene TRBJ2-7; the D gene is possibly TRBD2 (5 bases). Germline V gives CDR1 SGHRS, CDR2 YFSETQ. V lost 3 bases to trimming and J lost 0 bases, with 22 bases between them. The CDR3 is 18 amino acids. The CDR3 sequence is CASSYPTAGRRNSYEQYF. The CDR3 nucleotides read TGCGCCAGCAGCTATCCCACCGCCGGCAGGAGGAACTCCTACGAGCAGTACTTC.

The chain recombines TRBV27 with TRBJ2-5; D gene ambiguous. The CDR3 loop spans 11 amino acids. The V gene's germline CDR1 is MNHEY and CDR2 SMNVEV (reference sequence). The germline V and J ends were trimmed by 3 bases and 2 bases, with 1 base remaining between them. The CDR3 sequence: CASSFQETQYF. The CDR3 region has the DNA TGTGCCAGCAGTTTTCAAGAGACCCAGTACTTC.

J is TRBJ1-6 and V is TRBV4-3, with D possibly being TRBD1 (5 bases). The V end lost 0 bases, the J end lost 5 bases, and 8 bases lay between the germline ends. The CDR3 loop spans 15 amino acids. Germline loops: CDR1 LGHNA, CDR2 YSLEER. This chain's CDR3 is CASSQDRGNNSPLHF. For the CDR3, the DNA is TGCGCCAGCAGCCAAGATCGGGGGAATAATTCACCCCTCCACTTT.

This chain joins TRBV5-6 and TRBJ2-7, with 8 bases lining up with TRBD1. The trim removed 3 bases at V and 6 bases at J, leaving 5 bases unmatched. CDR3 length equals 13 residues. Germline V gene data show CDR1 as SGHDT and CDR2 as YYEEEE. CDR3: CASSSYRGTEQYF. As DNA, the CDR3 is TGTGCCAGCAGCTCGTACAGGGGGACCGAGCAGTACTTC.

This clone was observed a handful of times. CDR3 sequence (DNA): TGTGCCAGCAGTTTAATCCTAGGAGAAAAACTGTTTTTT. This encodes CASSLILGEKLFF. This chain uses TRBV6-5 with TRBJ1-4; D is ambiguous. Germline-derived CDR1 and CDR2 are MNHEY and SVGAGI. CDR3 length: 13 amino acids. V was trimmed by 4 bases and J by 8 bases, leaving 11 bases between them.

There are a few counts of this clone. This chain links TRBV14 with TRBJ1-6; D is uncertain. This CDR3 comprises 14 residues. Trimming removed 3 bases at V and 2 bases at J, with 5 bases between. CDR1 and CDR2 from the germline V gene are SGHDN and FVKESK. This CDR3 is CASSQGTYNSPLHF. Written as DNA, the CDR3 is TGTGCCAGCAGCCAGGGAACCTATAATTCACCCCTCCACTTT.

This clone has just one count. The rearrangement joins TRBV19 to TRBJ1-2; possibly TRBD1 for D (5 bases). The CDR3 is 15 residues long. V gave up 5 bases and J gave up 8 bases, with 21 bases separating them. The germline V gene encodes CDR1 LNHDA and CDR2 SQIVND (reference sequence). The CDR3 DNA reads TGTGCCAGTAGTCCGCGCCGGGACCCACCCAAGGGCTACACCTTC. Amino acids: CASSPRRDPPKGYTF.

The chain couples TRBV6-4 to TRBJ2-3, with D uncertain. V lost 6 bases to trimming and J lost 4 bases, with 17 bases between them. Per the germline V gene, CDR1 is MRHNA and CDR2 is SNTAGT. The CDR3 loop spans 15 amino acids. Written as DNA, the CDR3 is TGTGCCAGCAGATTGGCCCCCAACCGGGCAGATACGCAGTATTTT. Amino acid sequence: CASRLAPNRADTQYF.

The CDR3 here is CASNPPGNTEAFF. CDR3 bases: TGTGCCAGCAACCCTCCAGGGAACACTGAAGCTTTCTTT. V and J are TRBV6-5 and TRBJ1-1, with D uncertain. V gave up 7 bases and J gave up 1 base, with 10 bases separating them. The CDR3 has 13 amino acids. Germline lookup yields CDR1 MNHEY and CDR2 SVGAGI.

This chain joins TRBV12-3 or TRBV12-4 and TRBJ2-1; the D is unclear. Trimming took 3 bases from V and 8 from J, leaving 2 bases between them. The CDR3 loop spans 10 amino acids. The CDR3 DNA reads as TGTGCCAGCAGTTTCCATGAGCAGTTCTTC. Amino acids: CASSFHEQFF.

The chain links TRBV4-3 to TRBJ2-2; D gene uncertain. Trimming took off 4 bases at V and 0 bases at J, with 9 bases between the two ends. CDR1 is LGHNA, CDR2 YSLEER, per germline. The CDR3 has 15 residues. CDR3 protein: CASSLDISNTGELFF. Here the CDR3 DNA reads TGCGCCAGCAGCCTAGACATTTCGAACACCGGGGAGCTGTTTTTT.

The chain has TRBV7-9 and TRBJ1-4; no definite D call. The length of the CDR3 is 14 residues. V lost 3 bases to trimming and J lost 5 bases, with 10 bases between them. Germline V gene sequence: CDR1 SEHNR, CDR2 FQNEAQ (reference sequence). CDR3 loop: CASSLNSYNEKLFF. CDR3 bases: TGTGCCAGCAGCTTGAACAGCTACAATGAAAAACTGTTTTTT.

This sequence joins TRBV28 and TRBJ1-2; maybe TRBD1 (6 bases). The CDR3 spans 14 residues. V lost 2 bases, J lost 2 bases, and 9 bases lay in between. CDR1 and CDR2 (germline): MDHEN, SYDVKM. DNA of the CDR3: TGTGCCAGCAGTTTAGGACAGCCGAACTATGGCTACACCTTC. It translates to CASSLGQPNYGYTF.

The chain joins TRBV6-6 to TRBJ2-5; D may be TRBD1 (7 bases). There are 14 residues in the CDR3. V was pared by 6 bases and J by 4 bases, with 15 bases between. Germline CDR1 and CDR2: MNHNY and SVGAGI (reference sequence). CDR3 region: CASSHNRGGETQYF. The CDR3 DNA is TGTGCCAGCAGCCACAACAGGGGAGGAGAGACCCAGTACTTC.

This chain joins TRBV11-3 and TRBJ2-1; D may match TRBD1 or TRBD2 (5 bases each). The CDR3 sequence is 14 residues long. Looked up from germline, CDR1 is SGHNT and CDR2 is YENEEA. Trimming took 5 bases from V and 5 from J, leaving 13 bases between them. This chain's CDR3 is CASSQELGDNEQFF. The CDR3 coding sequence is TGTGCCAGCAGCCAGGAATTGGGGGACAATGAGCAGTTCTTC.

This sequence joins TRBV30 and TRBJ2-1, with 13 bases identical to TRBD2. This CDR3 region has 14 residues. The V segment lost 2 bases and the J segment 13 bases; nucleotides outside the gene matches: 8. Germline V gives CDR1 GTSNPN, CDR2 SVGIG (reference sequence). The CDR3 coding sequence is TGTGCCTGGAGTTCAACTAGCGGGGGGGCGCAACAGTTCTTC. This sequence encodes CAWSSTSGGAQQFF.

The table lists this clone with a few counts. V usage is TRBV3-1 (or the pseudogene TRBV3-2) and J usage is TRBJ2-7, with 8 positions matching TRBD2. The CDR3 is made up of 13 amino acids. V shed 1 base, J shed 5 bases, and the junction held 1 base outside the gene matches. Germline loops: CDR1 LGHDT, CDR2 YNNKEL (reference sequence). CDR3 nucleotide sequence: TGTGCCAGCAGCCAAGGGACTAGCCACGAGCAGTACTTC. Its translation is CASSQGTSHEQYF.

The CDR3 coding sequence is TGTGCCAGCGCCCGGGAGAGCACAGATACGCAGTATTTT. As protein: CASARESTDTQYF. The chain couples TRBV5-6 to TRBJ2-3; TRBD2 might be the D (6 bases). The length of the CDR3 is 13 residues. Trimming cost V 7 bases and J 0 bases, with 9 bases left between them. CDR1 is SGHDT, CDR2 YYEEEE, per germline.

The CDR3 loop is CASSPAENEQFF. CDR3 bases: TGTGCCAGCTCACCAGCCGAGAATGAGCAGTTCTTC. The gene calls are TRBV18 and TRBJ2-1; D remains ambiguous. This CDR3 comprises 12 residues. Germline CDR1 KGHSH, CDR2 LQKENI. The V end lost 2 bases, the J end lost 7 bases, and 6 bases lay between the germline ends.

The chain has TRBV6-5 and TRBJ2-1, with unresolved D. V was pared by 2 bases and J by 2 bases, with 10 bases between. This CDR3 comprises 15 residues. Germline CDR1 reads MNHEY; CDR2 reads SVGAGI. The CDR3 protein is CASSYRQRAYNEQFF. The CDR3, as DNA: TGTGCCAGCAGTTACAGGCAAAGGGCCTACAATGAGCAGTTCTTC.

This chain uses TRBV7-9 with TRBJ1-4; no definite D call. Germline V lookup: CDR1 SEHNR, CDR2 FQNEAQ (reference sequence). The CDR3 loop spans 17 amino acids. The V end was cut by 3 bases, the J end by 0 bases, with 14 bases between. CDR3 in amino acids: CASSFTDLFSTNEKLFF. The DNA for the CDR3 is TGTGCCAGCAGCTTCACAGACTTATTCTCAACTAATGAAAAACTGTTTTTT. The complete variable domain, with remaining parts taken from reference TRBV7-9 and TRBJ1-4, reads DTGVSQNPRHKITKRGQNVTFRCDPISEHNRLYWYRQTLGQGPEFLTYFQNEAQLEKSRLLSDRFSAERPKGSFSTLEIQRTEQGDSAMYLCASSFTDLFSTNEKLFFGSGTQLSVL.

V usage is TRBV3-1 (or the pseudogene TRBV3-2) and J usage is TRBJ2-7; a weak D match, TRBD2 (6 bases). CDR1 is LGHDT, CDR2 YNNKEL, per germline (reference sequence). V dropped 5 bases and J dropped 5 bases, with 19 bases sitting between them. There are 15 residues in the CDR3. CDR3 sequence (DNA): TGTGCCAGCAGCGGGCGGGATCCCTTAAGCCACGAGCAGTACTTC. Amino acids: CASSGRDPLSHEQYF.